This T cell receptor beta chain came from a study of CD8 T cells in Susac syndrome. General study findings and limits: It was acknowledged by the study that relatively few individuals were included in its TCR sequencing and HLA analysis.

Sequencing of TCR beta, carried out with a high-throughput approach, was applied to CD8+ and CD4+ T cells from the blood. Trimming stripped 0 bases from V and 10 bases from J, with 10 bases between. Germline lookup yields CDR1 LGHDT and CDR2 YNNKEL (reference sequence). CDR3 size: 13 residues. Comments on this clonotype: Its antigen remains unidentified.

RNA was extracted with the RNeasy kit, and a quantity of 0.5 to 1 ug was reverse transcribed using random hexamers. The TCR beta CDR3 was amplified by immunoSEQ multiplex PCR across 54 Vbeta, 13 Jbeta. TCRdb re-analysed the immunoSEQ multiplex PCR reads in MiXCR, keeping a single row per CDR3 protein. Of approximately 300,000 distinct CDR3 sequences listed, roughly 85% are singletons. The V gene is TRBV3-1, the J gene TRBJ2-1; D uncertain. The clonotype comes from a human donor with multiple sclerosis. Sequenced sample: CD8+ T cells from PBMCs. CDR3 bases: TGTGCCAGCAGCCAAGATCTAACCCCCGAGCAGTTCTTC. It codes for CASSQDLTPEQFF.